This TCR beta chain stems from a study of T cell responses to AZD1222 COVID-19 vaccine. As concerns this clone: The antigen is unknown.

The table came from immunoSEQ multiplex PCR; TCRdb's copy has only in-frame clones and leaves some out. The sample holds about 45,000 clones, 65% to 85% seen once. Study-wide results and limits: Spike-wide coverage was observed for vaccine-associated CD4 TCRs, with dominant responses at 160-218 and 743-854. A rise in Spike-specific TCR breadth and depth followed two AZD1222 doses. Most donors were white British and more were female, and clonal diversity was possibly underestimated.

The V and J ends lost 0 bases and 11 bases respectively, with 4 bases between them. CDR1 is MGHRA, CDR2 YSYEKL, per germline. This CDR3 is built from 10 residues. This chain links TRBV4-1 with TRBJ1-2; no firm D call. The clonotype originates from an adult who received the AZD1222 COVID-19 vaccine. The input for sequencing was peripheral blood, taken 28 days after the second AZD1222 dose. The CDR3: CASSQDRYTF. The CDR3, as DNA: TGCGCCAGCAGCCAAGATAGGTACACCTTC.